This T cell receptor beta chain was captured by sequencing in a study of cytomegalovirus exposure and HLA in healthy donors. Of note for this clone: Its cognate antigen is unknown.

This CDR3 comprises 14 residues. V lost 2 bases and J lost 6, with 11 bases in between. Germline CDR1 reads LNHDA; CDR2 reads SQIVND (reference sequence). Whole-study findings and limits: Previously analyzed data showed that most TCR beta V segments were productive at a frequency of about 87% or about 30%.

PCR primers comprised 60 Vbeta and 13 Jbeta primers. Produced via immunoSEQ multiplex PCR; TCRdb's table is partial and in-frame only. The sample lists about 170,000 clones, 70% to 80% seen once, with under 2.5% in the top ten. This rearrangement joins TRBV19 to TRBJ1-5; possible D gene TRBD1, 6 bases. The sequence was collected from a woman aged 25 to 39 in good health and CMV-seropositive. The source material was PBMCs. CDR3 in DNA: TGTGCCAGTAGTATATCAGGGGACATTCAGCCCCAGCATTTT. Translated, it gives CASSISGDIQPQHF.